This T cell receptor beta chain was sequenced for a study of blood T cell repertoires in COVID-19. Turning to the study itself: Sites across the United States, Italy and Spain contributed samples from acute and convalescent COVID-19.

Per the study methods: Amplifying reference gene primers gave estimates of nucleated cell counts. TCRdb's copy holds only in-frame clones and misses some; the assay was immunoSEQ multiplex PCR. V and J calls and clone size come straight from that table; D and trimming were deduced from the DNA. The sample consists of approximately 150,000 clones, roughly 88% of them appearing once. The J segment lost 3 bases and the V segment lost 5 bases, leaving 5 bases of the junction unmatched. In germline, CDR1 is SGHTS, CDR2 YDEGEE. The CDR3 runs to 15 residues. Material: peripheral blood. The origin of this receptor is a man aged 65-85 years with acute or convalescent COVID-19. The rearrangement links TRBV5-8 to TRBJ1-6; 7 bases line up with TRBD1. Written as DNA, the CDR3 is TGTGCCAGCAGACCCTCAGGGGGCTATAATTCACCCCTCCACTTT. It encodes CASRPSGGYNSPLHF.